This T cell receptor (beta chain) was identified in a study of CD8 T cells in Susac syndrome. CDR3 length: 16 amino acids. Trimming removed 3 bases at V and 1 base at J, with 14 bases between. Random hexamers were used to reverse transcribe the RNA input (about 0.45 to 1 ug). In TCRdb, the immunoSEQ multiplex PCR reads were re-called with MiXCR into one record per CDR3 protein. The table lists about 140,000 distinct CDR3 sequences, roughly 94% of them singletons. This clonotype showed up just once. Sequencing targeted TCR beta in blood CD8+ and CD4+ T cells. The rearrangement links TRBV12-3 or TRBV12-4 to TRBJ2-3; possibly TRBD1 for D (5 bases). What was sequenced was CD4+ T cells from PBMCs. The sequence derives from a human donor with Susac syndrome. The CDR3 protein is CASSFYGLGGTDTQYF. The CDR3 DNA is TGTGCCAGCAGTTTCTATGGTCTAGGGGGCACAGATACGCAGTATTTT.